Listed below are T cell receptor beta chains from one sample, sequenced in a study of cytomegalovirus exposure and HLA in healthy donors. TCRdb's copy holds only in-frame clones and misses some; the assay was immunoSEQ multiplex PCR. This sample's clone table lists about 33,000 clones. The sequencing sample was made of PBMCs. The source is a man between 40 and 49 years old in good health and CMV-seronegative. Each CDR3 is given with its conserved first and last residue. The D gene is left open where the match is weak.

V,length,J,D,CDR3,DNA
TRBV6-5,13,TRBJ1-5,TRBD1,CASSRNRGQPQHF,TGTGCCAGCAGCCGTAACAGGGGTCAGCCCCAGCATTTT
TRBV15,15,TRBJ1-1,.,CATSREQGRDTEAFF,TGTGCCACCAGCAGAGAACAGGGTAGGGACACTGAAGCTTTCTTT
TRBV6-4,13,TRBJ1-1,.,CASSVGSDTEDFF,TGTGCCAGCAGTGTAGGGTCGGACACTGAAGATTTCTTT
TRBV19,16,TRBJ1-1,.,CASSIARGQMNTEAFF,TGTGCCAGTAGTATAGCCCGCGGACAGATGAACACTGAGGCTTTCTTT
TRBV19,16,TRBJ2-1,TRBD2,CASSTTGTRKRDEQFF,TGTGCCAGTAGTACTACCGGGACTAGGAAGAGGGATGAGCAGTTCTTC
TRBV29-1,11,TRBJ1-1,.,CSTTPVLEAFF,TGCAGCACAACCCCCGTCCTTGAAGCTTTCTTT
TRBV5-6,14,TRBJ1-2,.,CASSLTGTNYGYTF,TGTGCCAGCAGCTTGACGGGAACTAACTATGGCTACACCTTC
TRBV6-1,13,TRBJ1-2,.,CASRTLDKDGYTF,TGTGCCAGCAGGACACTTGACAAGGATGGCTACACCTTC
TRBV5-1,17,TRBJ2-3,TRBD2,CASSLTSGRAGAATQYF,TGCGCCAGCAGCTTGACTAGCGGGAGGGCCGGGGCGGCTACGCAGTATTTT
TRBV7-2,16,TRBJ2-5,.,CASSLGLALTQETQYF,TGTGCCAGCAGCTTAGGTCTGGCACTGACTCAAGAGACCCAGTACTTC
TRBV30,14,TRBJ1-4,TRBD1,CAWSDRQGAEKLFF,TGTGCCTGGAGTGATAGGCAGGGGGCGGAAAAACTGTTTTTT
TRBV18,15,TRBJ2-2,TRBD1,CASSQTGGFTGELFF,TGTGCCAGCTCCCAGACAGGGGGTTTCACCGGGGAGCTGTTTTTT
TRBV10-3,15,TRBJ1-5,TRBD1,CAISATGYSNQPQHF,TGTGCCATCAGCGCGACAGGGTATAGCAATCAGCCCCAGCATTTT
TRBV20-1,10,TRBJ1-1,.,CSALRTEAFF,TGCAGTGCTCTCAGGACTGAAGCTTTCTTT
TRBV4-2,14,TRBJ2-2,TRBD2,CASKAGGNTGELFF,TGTGCCAGCAAAGCGGGAGGTAACACCGGGGAGCTGTTTTTT
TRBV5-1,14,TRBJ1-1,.,CASSLAGVGTEAFF,TGCGCCAGCAGCTTGGCAGGGGTTGGTACTGAAGCTTTCTTT
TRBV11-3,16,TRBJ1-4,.,CASSSRMDSLTEKLFF,TGTGCCAGCAGCTCGAGGATGGACAGTCTTACCGAAAAACTGTTTTTT
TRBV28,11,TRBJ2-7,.,CASSLLSEQYF,TGTGCCAGCAGTTTACTGAGCGAGCAGTACTTC
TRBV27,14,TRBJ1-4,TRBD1,CASSSTGVEEKLFF,TGTGCCAGCAGTTCGACAGGGGTAGAGGAAAAACTGTTTTTT
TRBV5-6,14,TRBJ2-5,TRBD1,CASSRERGRETQYF,TGTGCCAGCAGCCGGGAAAGGGGGCGGGAGACCCAGTACTTC
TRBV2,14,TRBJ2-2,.,CASSSGTYTGELFF,TGTGCCAGCAGTTCCGGGACTTACACCGGGGAGCTGTTTTTT
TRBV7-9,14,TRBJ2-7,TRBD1,CASSLAWGTGEQYF,TGTGCCAGCAGCTTAGCGTGGGGGACAGGGGAGCAGTACTTC
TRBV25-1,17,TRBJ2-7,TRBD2,CASSPGASGSRSYEQYF,TGTGCCAGTTCCCCCGGGGCTAGCGGGAGTCGGTCCTACGAGCAGTACTTC
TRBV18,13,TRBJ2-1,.,CASSVEQGREQFF,TGTGCCAGCTCGGTGGAACAGGGGAGGGAGCAGTTCTTC
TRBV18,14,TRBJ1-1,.,CASSRGQTNTEAFF,TGTGCCAGCTCACGCGGACAGACGAACACTGAAGCTTTCTTT
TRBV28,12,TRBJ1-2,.,CASSLRTEGYTF,TGTGCCAGCAGTCTAAGGACAGAAGGCTACACCTTC
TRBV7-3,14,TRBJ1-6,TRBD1,CASSPGTANSPLHF,TGTGCCAGCAGCCCCGGGACAGCAAATTCACCCCTCCACTTT
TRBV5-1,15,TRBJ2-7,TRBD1,CASSLSPGQDYEQYF,TGCGCCAGCAGCCTCTCCCCGGGACAGGACTACGAGCAGTACTTC
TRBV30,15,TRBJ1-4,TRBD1,CAWSLPGTGAEKLFF,TGTGCCTGGAGTCTCCCCGGGACAGGGGCTGAAAAACTGTTTTTT
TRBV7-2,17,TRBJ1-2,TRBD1,CASSSRQAGQGGSGYTF,TGTGCCAGCAGTTCTCGACAGGCGGGACAGGGGGGATCTGGCTACACCTTC
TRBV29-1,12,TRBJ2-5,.,CSVVGSPETQYF,TGCAGCGTCGTCGGGAGCCCAGAGACCCAGTACTTC
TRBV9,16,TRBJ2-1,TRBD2,CASNTGAGGSYNEQFF,TGTGCCAGCAACACTGGGGCGGGAGGGTCCTACAATGAGCAGTTCTTC
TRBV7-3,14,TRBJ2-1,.,CASSYQGQGQRQFF,TGTGCCAGCAGCTACCAGGGGCAAGGCCAGCGGCAGTTCTTC
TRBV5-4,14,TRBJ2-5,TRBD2,CASSLTSGQETQYF,TGTGCCAGCAGCTTGACTAGCGGCCAAGAGACCCAGTACTTC
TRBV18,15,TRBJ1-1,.,CASSPTAGWTTEAFF,TGTGCCAGCTCACCAACGGCAGGGTGGACCACTGAAGCTTTCTTT
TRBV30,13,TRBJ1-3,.,CAWSSLGVNTIYF,TGTGCCTGGAGTTCGCTGGGCGTAAACACCATATATTTT
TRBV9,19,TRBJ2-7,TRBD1,CASSVGGVGDRGPSYEQYF,TGTGCCAGCAGCGTAGGAGGGGTTGGGGACAGGGGGCCCTCCTACGAGCAGTACTTC
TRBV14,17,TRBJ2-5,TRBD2,CASSPRTSGRGTETQYF,TGTGCCAGCAGCCCCAGGACTAGCGGGAGAGGCACCGAGACCCAGTACTTC
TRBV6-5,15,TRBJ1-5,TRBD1,CASSYSGQGNQPQHF,TGTGCCAGCAGTTACTCGGGACAGGGTAATCAGCCCCAGCATTTT
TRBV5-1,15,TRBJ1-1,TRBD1,CASRLPAGGASEAFF,TGCGCCAGCAGACTCCCGGCAGGGGGCGCCTCTGAAGCTTTCTTT
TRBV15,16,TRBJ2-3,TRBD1,CATSRDLTGGLDTQYF,TGTGCCACCAGCAGAGACCTGACAGGGGGCTTGGATACGCAGTATTTT
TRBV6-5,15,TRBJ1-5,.,CASSPDGGREQPQHF,TGTGCCAGCAGCCCCGACGGGGGACGGGAACAGCCCCAGCATTTT
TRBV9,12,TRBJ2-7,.,CASSPSRGEQYF,TGTGCCAGCAGCCCTTCGAGGGGGGAGCAGTACTTC
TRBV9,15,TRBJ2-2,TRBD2,CASSVPAGNTGELFF,TGTGCCAGCAGCGTTCCAGCGGGAAACACCGGGGAGCTGTTTTTT
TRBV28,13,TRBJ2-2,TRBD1,CASSFSGGEELFF,TGTGCCAGCAGTTTCTCAGGGGGCGAGGAGCTGTTTTTT
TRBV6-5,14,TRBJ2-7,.,CASANMRGDYEQYF,TGTGCCAGTGCAAATATGCGGGGAGACTACGAGCAGTACTTC
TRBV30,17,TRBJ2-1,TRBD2,CAWSVGSGSITYNEQFF,TGTGCCTGGAGTGTAGGTAGCGGGAGCATAACCTACAATGAGCAGTTCTTC
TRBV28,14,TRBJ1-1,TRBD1,CASSLTGENTEAFF,TGTGCCAGCAGTTTGACAGGGGAGAACACTGAAGCTTTCTTT
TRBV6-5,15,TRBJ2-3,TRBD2,CASSESAGAVDTQYF,TGTGCCAGCAGCGAATCAGCGGGAGCTGTAGATACGCAGTATTTT
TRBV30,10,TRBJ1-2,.,CAWSAARVTF,TGTGCCTGGAGTGCTGCCAGGGTTACCTTC
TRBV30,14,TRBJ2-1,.,CAWIEASADNEQFF,TGTGCCTGGATAGAGGCTAGCGCCGACAATGAGCAGTTCTTC
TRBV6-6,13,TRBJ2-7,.,CASCRAENYEQYF,TGTGCCAGCTGCAGGGCAGAGAACTACGAGCAGTACTTC
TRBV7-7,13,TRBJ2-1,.,CASSLVGGSEQFF,TGTGCTAGCAGCTTAGTAGGTGGGAGTGAGCAGTTCTTC
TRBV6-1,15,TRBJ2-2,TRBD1,CASSERDRNTGELFF,TGTGCCAGCAGTGAAAGGGACAGGAACACCGGGGAGCTGTTTTTT